These T cell receptor beta chains were read from a single sample in a study of blood T cells in healthy people across ages. TCRdb called the 5' RACE reads again in MiXCR, with one record for every CDR3 protein. Counted here are roughly 900,000 distinct CDR3 sequences, under 50% occurring once; the ten biggest clones make up 10% to 15%. The sequencing input was blood. The receptors derive from a man aged 25 to 40 in good health. Each CDR3 is given with its conserved first and last residue. Fields, in order: J gene, clone size, D gene, V gene, CDR3 DNA, CDR3 protein. D genes are given only for firm matches. For some rows the clone size is stated as once, few or many, or as a class when expanded; others skip it.

j_call: TRBJ1-1
clone_size: NA
d_call: NA
v_call: TRBV7-9
cdr3_nt: TGTGCCAGCAGCTTAGGAGGGGGGGCCACTGAAGCTTTCTTT
cdr3_aa: CASSLGGGATEAFF

j_call: TRBJ2-5
clone_size: NA
d_call: NA
v_call: TRBV7-9
cdr3_nt: TGTGCCAGCAGCTTAGATCACGGGGCCCAGACCCAGTACTTC
cdr3_aa: CASSLDHGAQTQYF

j_call: TRBJ2-3
clone_size: NA
d_call: NA
v_call: TRBV5-1
cdr3_nt: TGCGCCAGCTTGGACGGGATTCTCAACACAGATACGCAGTATTTT
cdr3_aa: CASLDGILNTDTQYF

j_call: TRBJ2-7
clone_size: few
d_call: TRBD1
v_call: TRBV6-1
cdr3_nt: TGTGCCAGCAGTGAAGCGCCGGACAGGGGGCTTTACGAGCAGTACTTC
cdr3_aa: CASSEAPDRGLYEQYF

j_call: TRBJ1-1
clone_size: NA
d_call: TRBD1
v_call: TRBV6-6
cdr3_nt: TGTGCCAGCAGTTACTCCCAGGACAGGGCCGGGACTGAAGCTTTCTTT
cdr3_aa: CASSYSQDRAGTEAFF

j_call: TRBJ2-3
clone_size: many
d_call: NA
v_call: TRBV29-1
cdr3_nt: TGCAGCGTCCTCGAGTTGGGAGATACGCAGTATTTT
cdr3_aa: CSVLELGDTQYF

j_call: TRBJ2-5
clone_size: NA
d_call: TRBD1
v_call: TRBV7-9
cdr3_nt: TGTGCCAGCAGGACAGGGGCGAGGGAAGAGACCCAGTACTTC
cdr3_aa: CASRTGAREETQYF

j_call: TRBJ2-7
clone_size: NA
d_call: TRBD2
v_call: TRBV10-2
cdr3_nt: TGCGCCAGCAGTGAAGGAAGCGGGGGGCCCTACGAGCAGTACTTC
cdr3_aa: CASSEGSGGPYEQYF

j_call: TRBJ2-1
clone_size: few
d_call: NA
v_call: TRBV4-3
cdr3_nt: TGCGCCAGCAGCCAAGATCACCAAACTAGCTACAATGAGCAGTTCTTC
cdr3_aa: CASSQDHQTSYNEQFF

j_call: TRBJ1-6
clone_size: once
d_call: TRBD1
v_call: TRBV12-3/TRBV12-4
cdr3_nt: TGCGCCAGCAGCCCCGGCGACAGGGGGCTAGCACCCCTCCACTTT
cdr3_aa: CASSPGDRGLAPLHF